The T cell receptor beta chain under discussion was sequenced for a study of shared clonotypes between healthy human individuals. CD4+ cells underwent separation, giving CD45RA+ naive and CD45RA-negative memory subsets. Germline V gene lookup returns CDR1 SGHTS and CDR2 YDEGEE. The CDR3 is 16 residues long. The J segment lost 1 base and the V segment lost 5 bases, leaving 7 bases of the junction unmatched. The study ran the assay at deep level. Sequencing used immunoSEQ multiplex PCR; TCRdb keeps in-frame clones, though not all of them. The sample consists of a few million clones, approximately 95% of them appearing once.

The chain joins TRBV5-8 to TRBJ1-1; 11 bases are a match to TRBD1. This receptor was identified in a man aged 18 to 29 in good health. Some clones in this sample may be carry-over from other donors' samples. The sequenced material came from naive CD4+ T cells from PBMCs. Subset described: CD45RA+ positively selected. The CDR3 spells CASRGGQGAGNTEAFF. The CDR3 DNA follows: TGTGCCAGCAGAGGAGGACAGGGGGCTGGGAACACTGAAGCTTTCTTT.